This T cell receptor beta chain was sequenced during a study of shared clonotypes between healthy human individuals. Trimming removed 3 bases from V and 0 bases from J, with 13 bases in between. The CDR3 totals 16 residues. Germline lookup yields CDR1 LNHDA and CDR2 SQIVND (reference sequence). Profiling relied on immunoSEQ multiplex PCR, and the TCRdb table lists in-frame clones only, not all of them. There are about 2.5 million clones in the sample; approximately 90% occur only once, and about 0.36% lies in the top ten. This chain links TRBV19 with TRBJ2-3; weak D call: TRBD2 (6 bases). This clonotype was sampled from a man younger than 35 in good health. Some clones in this sample may be carry-over from other donors' samples. Material: naive CD4+ T cells from PBMCs. Subset defined: CD45RA+ positively selected. Here the CDR3 DNA reads TGTGCCAGTAGTATCTTGTCGGGAGATAGCACAGATACGCAGTATTTT. The encoded protein is CASSILSGDSTDTQYF.